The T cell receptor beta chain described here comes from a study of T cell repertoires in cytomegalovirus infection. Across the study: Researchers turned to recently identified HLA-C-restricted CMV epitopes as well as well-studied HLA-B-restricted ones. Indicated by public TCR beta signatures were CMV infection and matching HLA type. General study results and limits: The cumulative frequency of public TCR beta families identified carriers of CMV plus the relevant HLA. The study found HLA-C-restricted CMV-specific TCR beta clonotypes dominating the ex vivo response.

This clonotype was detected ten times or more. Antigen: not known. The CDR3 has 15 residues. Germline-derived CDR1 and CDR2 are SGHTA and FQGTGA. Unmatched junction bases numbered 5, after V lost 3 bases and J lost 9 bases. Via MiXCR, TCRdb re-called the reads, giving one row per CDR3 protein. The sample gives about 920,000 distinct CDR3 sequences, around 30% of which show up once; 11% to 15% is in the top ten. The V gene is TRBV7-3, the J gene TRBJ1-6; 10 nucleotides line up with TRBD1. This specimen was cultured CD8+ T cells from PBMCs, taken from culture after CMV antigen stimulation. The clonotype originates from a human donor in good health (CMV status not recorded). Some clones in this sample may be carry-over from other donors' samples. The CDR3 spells CASSLGTGVVSPLHF. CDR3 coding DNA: TGTGCCAGCAGCTTGGGGACAGGGGTCGTTTCACCCCTCCACTTT.